Below, 31 T cell receptor beta chains from the same sample are listed, as sequenced in a study of tumor-infiltrating lymphocytes in primary liver carcinoma. Co-extraction yielded RNA and DNA from roughly 20-30 mg of unsorted bulk tissue. The authors made TCR beta cDNA from 450 to 600 ng total RNA with a constant-region primer. Nested multiplex PCR, run for three rounds with slightly modified ARM-PCR, yielded TCR beta libraries. For roughly 10 cycles apiece, the opening two PCR rounds ran with TRBV1-TRBV30 forward primers and a C-beta reverse primer. MiXCR, applied by TCRdb to the multiplex PCR reads, yields one record per CDR3 protein. The repertoire holds nearly 50,000 distinct CDR3 sequences, with 60% to 75% as singletons. The sample taken for sequencing was liver tumor tissue from sampling region 3. Subset: tumor region T3, left-lateral pole. These receptors were taken from a middle-aged man with primary liver carcinoma and hepatitis B virus infection.

This clonotype has ten or more counts. The rearrangement uses TRBV12-3 or TRBV12-4 and TRBJ2-7; 8 positions agree with TRBD1. After removal of 6 bases from V and 1 base from J, the junction contained 8 bases not matched to a gene. The CDR3 has 15 residues. CDR3 sequence (DNA): TGTGCCAGCAGCCGTACAGGGGGGTTGTCCTACGAGCAGTACTTC. This translates into CASSRTGGLSYEQYF.

In the case of this clonotype: A much bigger clone sits one base away, suggesting this may be a read error. The chain couples TRBV2 to TRBJ2-7; no definite D call. The CDR3 contains 13 residues. The germline CDR1 and CDR2 sequences are SNHLY and FYNNEI. CDR3: CVSEETNAYEQYF. The CDR3 coding sequence is TGTGTCAGCGAGGAGACAAATGCCTACGAGCAGTACTTC.

For this clonotype: It may be a read error: a sequence one base away is much more abundant. The gene calls are TRBV12-3 or TRBV12-4 and TRBJ2-7; 7 nucleotides agree with TRBD2. The J segment lost 9 bases and the V segment lost 2 bases, leaving 13 bases of the junction unmatched. The CDR3 covers 15 residues. CDR3 in DNA: TGTGCCAGCAGTTTAAGCGGGATTGTCCCCCACGGGCAGTACTTC. This sequence encodes CASSLSGIVPHGQYF.

This clonotype was picked up many times. This rearrangement joins TRBV28 to TRBJ1-4; 9 bases align to TRBD1. CDR3 length: 15 residues. Germline CDR1 is MDHEN and CDR2 is SYDVKM. V dropped 6 bases and J dropped 8; count of bases not matched to a gene: 10. CDR3 region: CASSNPGTGREKLFF. The DNA for the CDR3 is TGTGCCAGCAGCAACCCGGGGACAGGGAGGGAAAAACTGTTTTTT.

This clonotype was picked up a small number of times. The junction does not match germline at one end; this may be a read error. This chain joins TRBV11-2 and TRBJ2-3; 8 bases match TRBD2. Germline CDR1 reads SGHAT; CDR2 reads FQNNGV. This CDR3 is built from 16 residues. The CDR3 DNA follows: TGTGCTAGCAGCCCCCCAACTAGCGGCAGCATAGATACGCAGTATTTT. Protein sequence: CASSPPTSGSIDTQYF.

Turning to this clonotype: This CDR3 is missing its conserved last phenylalanine or tryptophan, likely due to a read error. The DNA is left out, because the CDR3 cannot be placed on it with certainty; the CDR3 is given as TCRdb lists it. The V and J genes are TRBV11-2 and TRBJ2-1. The CDR3 spans 12 amino acids, including both terminal residues. Germline CDR1 SGHAT, CDR2 FQNNGV. CDR3 residues: CAGSLDRTTGFL.

Note on this clonotype: The junction differs from germline at one of its ends, possibly a read error. The chain couples TRBV7-8 to TRBJ1-2; TRBD1 matches at 8 bases. The CDR3 sequence is 15 residues long. Germline CDR1 SGHVS, CDR2 FQNEAQ. The DNA for the CDR3 is TGTGCCAACAGCTGGCGGACAGGGAACCACAATGGCTACGCCTTC. Its translation is CANSWRTGNHNGYAF.

CDR3 loop: CASGQRKTDTGNTIYF. The CDR3 nucleotides read TGTGCCAGCGGCCAAAGAAAGACAGACACTGGAAACACCATATATTTT. This rearrangement joins TRBV6-1 to TRBJ1-3; D is perhaps TRBD1 (5 bases). Germline V CDR1 and CDR2: MNHNS, SASEGT. The CDR3 consists of 16 residues. Trimming removed 8 bases from V and 2 bases from J, with 19 bases in between.

With regard to this clonotype: An end of the junction differs from the germline gene, which may be a read error. V gene TRBV28 combines with J gene TRBJ1-6; no reliable D call. The germline V gene has CDR1 MDHEN and CDR2 SYDVKM. This CDR3 contains 15 residues. In DNA, the CDR3 is TGCGCCAGCAGTTCAGTGGGCGAAGGAAATTCACCCCTCCACTTT. It specifies CASSSVGEGNSPLHF.

The sample holds a few counts of this clonotype. The germline gene is not matched at one end of the junction; a read error may be the cause. The rearrangement uses TRBV11-1 and TRBJ1-1, with D unresolved. There are 13 residues in the CDR3. Germline V lookup: CDR1 SGHAT, CDR2 FQDESV (reference sequence). For the CDR3, the DNA is TGTGCCAGCAGCTCGATCTTGAACACTGAAGCTTTCTTC. It translates to CASSSILNTEAFF.

This clonotype came up a few times. This may be a read error: a much more frequent sequence differs by one nucleotide. V is TRBV10-3 and J is TRBJ2-2; maybe TRBD2 (5 bases). The CDR3 extends over 15 amino acids. V was trimmed by 4 bases and J by 10 bases, leaving 19 bases between them. The germline CDR1 and CDR2 sequences are ENHRY and SYGVKD. CDR3 in amino acids: CAISGGREGSEELFF. The CDR3 DNA reads TGTGCCATCAGTGGAGGAAGAGAGGGTTCCGAGGAGCTGTTTTTT.

Comment on this clonotype: Lacking the conserved final phenylalanine or tryptophan, this CDR3 likely reflects a read error. The genes are TRBV11-2 and TRBJ2-1; 8 positions match TRBD2. The CDR3 runs 16 residues. Looked up from germline, CDR1 is SGHAT and CDR2 is FQNNGV. The CDR3 region is CANSLDIGLAMGEQFY. In DNA form, the CDR3 reads TGTGCCAACAGCTTGGATATCGGACTAGCCATGGGTGAACAGTTCTAC.

Comment on this clonotype: A read error is possible here, since a much larger clone lies one base away. The chain joins TRBV2 to TRBJ2-1, with 8 bases lining up with TRBD2. The germline gives CDR1 SNHLY, CDR2 FYNNEI. V was pared by 6 bases and J by 2 bases, with 3 bases of the junction left unmatched. The CDR3 covers 14 residues. The CDR3 reads CASRGTRAYNEQFF. The CDR3 region has the DNA TGTGCCAGCAGGGGGACTAGAGCCTACAATGAGCAGTTCTTC.

About this clonotype: The junction does not match germline at one end; this may be a read error. CDR3 sequence (DNA): TGTGCCAGCAGGTTGGGGGCCACCAGGGAGCTGCTTTTT. Protein product: CASRLGATRELLF. The V call is TRBV6-2 or TRBV6-3, the J call TRBJ2-2; TRBD1 is a possible D gene (6 bases). Germline loops: CDR1 MNHEY, CDR2 SVGEGT. CDR3 length: 13 amino acids.

As to this clonotype: A junction boundary mismatches the germline segment, possibly from a read error. The chain recombines TRBV10-2 with TRBJ2-3; D may be TRBD2 (5 bases). Germline loops: CDR1 WSHSY, CDR2 SAAADI. The CDR3 covers 15 residues. This CDR3 reads CATSPGLPLVDMQYF. CDR3 sequence (DNA): TGCGCCACTTCACCTGGACTTCCGTTGGTAGATATGCAGTATTTT.

About this clonotype itself: The junction differs from germline at one of its ends, possibly a read error. This rearrangement joins TRBV11-2 to TRBJ2-1, with a possible D match to TRBD2 (5 bases). Germline V CDR1 and CDR2: SGHAT, FQNNGV. This CDR3 is 16 amino acids long. The DNA of the CDR3 is TGCTCCAGCAGCTTGGATATCGGGCTAGCCATGGGTGAGCAGTTCTTC. Translating gives CSSSLDIGLAMGEQFF.

The sample holds many counts of this clonotype. The CDR3: CASSLFGGGINEQFF. Here the CDR3 DNA reads TGCGCCAGCAGCCTCTTCGGGGGAGGTATAAATGAGCAGTTCTTC. The chain has TRBV5-1 and TRBJ2-1; TRBD2 is a possible D gene (6 bases). The V gene's germline CDR1 is SGHRS and CDR2 YFSETQ. V was shortened by 4 bases and J by 7 bases, with 18 bases between the two germline ends. The CDR3 sequence is 15 residues long.

This clonotype was detected only once. The chain carries TRBV12-3 or TRBV12-4 and TRBJ1-6; a possible D gene is TRBD1 (6 bases). Trimming took off 4 bases at V and 6 bases at J, with 13 bases between the two ends. This CDR3 has 15 amino acids. For the CDR3, the DNA is TGTGCCAGCAGTTCCACTACAGGGCCTAATTCACCCCTCCACTTT. Translating gives CASSSTTGPNSPLHF.

CDR3 nucleotides: TGTGCCAGCAGTTTCCCCCCCTCAACCGGGGGCCCTATCGCAGATACGCAGTATTTT. Translating it yields CASSFPPSTGGPIADTQYF. The V gene is TRBV12-3 or TRBV12-4, the J gene TRBJ2-3; D may correspond to TRBD1 or TRBD2 (6 bases each). The CDR3 length is 19 residues. Trimming left V 3 bases short and J 4 bases short, with 26 bases between.

The CDR3 sequence is CARSLGAGIGYEQYF. CDR3 coding DNA: TGTGCCAGGAGCCTAGGAGCCGGGATAGGTTACGAGCAGTACTTC. V gene TRBV11-2 combines with J gene TRBJ2-7, with D possibly TRBD2 on 5 matching bases. The CDR3 has 15 residues. CDR1 SGHAT and CDR2 FQNNGV come from the germline V gene. V lost 9 bases, J lost 4 bases, and 22 bases lay in between.

This clonotype came up a few times. The chain recombines TRBV2 with TRBJ2-3, with 8 positions matching TRBD2. Germline CDR1 SNHLY, CDR2 FYNNEI. The CDR3 runs to 15 residues. With V trimmed by 6 bases and J by 6 bases, 11 bases remained unmatched. CDR3 protein: CASRRDGGAKDTQYF. In nucleotides, the CDR3 is TGTGCCAGCAGGAGGGACGGGGGGGCCAAGGATACGCAGTATTTT.

This chain joins TRBV12-3 or TRBV12-4 and TRBJ2-5; possibly TRBD2 for D (7 bases). Trimming took off 6 bases at V and 2 bases at J, with 16 bases between the two ends. The CDR3 consists of 15 residues. The CDR3 DNA reads as TGTGCCAGCAGCTCAGTAGGGGGGGGTCAAGAGACCCAGTACTTC. Its protein is CASSSVGGGQETQYF.

Worth noting for this clonotype: Germline is not matched at one junction end, which may reflect a read error. V and J are TRBV29-1 and TRBJ2-7; D remains unclear. The CDR3 runs 13 residues. Germline loops: CDR1 SQVTM, CDR2 ANQGSEA. For the CDR3, the DNA is TGCAGCGCCGGAGTCCTCGACGCCTACGAACAGTACTTC. Its translation is CSAGVLDAYEQYF.

This clonotype is a singleton in its sample. Its ends do not fully match the called genes, so a read error is possible. The chain couples TRBV12-3 or TRBV12-4 to TRBJ2-7; D is possibly TRBD2 (5 bases). The CDR3 runs 13 residues. CDR3 loop: CSSTGVSTYEQYF. The CDR3 bases are TGTTCCAGCACCGGGGTGAGCACTTACGAGCAGTACTTC.

This clonotype was seen once. A much larger clone sits a single nucleotide away, making a read error possible. This rearrangement joins TRBV28 to TRBJ1-5; D may be TRBD1 (6 bases). Trimming removed 4 bases at V and 7 bases at J, with 23 bases between. The CDR3 loop spans 17 amino acids. In germline, CDR1 is MDHEN, CDR2 SYDVKM. This CDR3 reads CASSYTSRAGAYQPQHF. The CDR3 region has the DNA TGTGCCAGCAGTTATACCTCAAGGGCAGGGGCGTACCAGCCCCAGCATTTT.

Remarks on this clonotype: The junction departs from the called germline gene at one end, perhaps through a read error. The rearrangement uses TRBV6-5 and TRBJ2-7; a possible D gene is TRBD2 (5 bases). CDR3 size: 14 residues. The germline gives CDR1 MNHEY, CDR2 SVGAGI. For the CDR3, the DNA is TGTGCAAGCAGTTACAAGGAGGCAACCTACGAGCAGTACTTC. Its protein is CASSYKEATYEQYF.

Concerning this clonotype: At one boundary the junction diverges from the germline segment, which might be a read error. This chain connects TRBV29-1 to TRBJ1-2, with D hard to call. This CDR3 region has 14 residues. Germline loops: CDR1 SQVTM, CDR2 ANQGSEA. The CDR3 reads CSVYSLNDHYGYIF. In DNA, the CDR3 is TGCAGCGTGTACAGCCTCAATGACCACTATGGCTACATCTTC.

Points on this clonotype: Because the CDR3 is missing its conserved closing phenylalanine or tryptophan, this is likely a read error. Because the CDR3's place on the DNA is in doubt, the DNA is left out and the CDR3 is given as listed by TCRdb. The chain combines TRBV21-1 with TRBJ2-3; no check of the table's D call, TRBD2, against the DNA was made. TRBV21-1 is designated a pseudogene. Inclusive of both ends, the CDR3 amounts to 14 amino acids. The CDR3 spells CVSSPGLLTDTQYL.

The CDR3 protein is CASSRGDQRDSPLHF. CDR3 nucleotide sequence: TGCGCCAGCAGCCGAGGGGATCAGCGTGATTCACCCCTCCACTTT. The chain joins TRBV4-1 to TRBJ1-6; a weak D match, TRBD1 (5 bases). V was shortened by 4 bases and J by 8 bases, with 15 bases between the two germline ends. This CDR3 has 15 residues. Germline-derived CDR1 and CDR2 are MGHRA and YSYEKL.

Comments on this clonotype: A read error may account for a junction end that differs from germline. The CDR3 nucleotides read TGTGCCAGCAAAGAAGCGGGGGACAGTGAGCGGTTCTTC. Its protein is CASKEAGDSERFF. This chain connects TRBV28 to TRBJ2-1; the D gene is possibly TRBD2 (8 bases). The CDR3 has 13 residues. The germline V gene encodes CDR1 MDHEN and CDR2 SYDVKM. Full variable domain (missing parts from reference TRBV28 and TRBJ2-1): DVKVTQSSRYLVKRTGEKVFLECVQDMDHENMFWYRQDPGLGLRLIYFSYDVKMKEKGDIPEGYSVSREKKERFSLILESASTNQTSMYLCASKEAGDSERFFGPGTRLTVL.

Remarks on this clonotype: The junction and the germline gene differ at one end; a read error may be behind it. The V call is TRBV29-1, the J call TRBJ2-6; 7 bases agree with TRBD1. The CDR3 spans 13 residues. Germline V gene sequence: CDR1 SQVTM, CDR2 ANQGSEA. The CDR3 spells CSVMTGKANVLTF. The CDR3, as DNA: TGTAGCGTGATGACAGGGAAGGCCAACGTCCTGACTTTC.